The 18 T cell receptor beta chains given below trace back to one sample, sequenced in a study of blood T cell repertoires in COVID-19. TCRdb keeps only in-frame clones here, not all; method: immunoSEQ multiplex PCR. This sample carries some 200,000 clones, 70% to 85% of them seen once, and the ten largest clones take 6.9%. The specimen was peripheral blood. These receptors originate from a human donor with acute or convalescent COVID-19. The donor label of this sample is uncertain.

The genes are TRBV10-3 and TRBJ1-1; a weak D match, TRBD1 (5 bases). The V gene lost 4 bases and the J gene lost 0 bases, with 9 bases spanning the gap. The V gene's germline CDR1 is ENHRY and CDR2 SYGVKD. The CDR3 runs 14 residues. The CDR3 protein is CAISGGGVNTEAFF. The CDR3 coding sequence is TGTGCCATCAGTGGAGGAGGGGTGAACACTGAAGCTTTCTTT.

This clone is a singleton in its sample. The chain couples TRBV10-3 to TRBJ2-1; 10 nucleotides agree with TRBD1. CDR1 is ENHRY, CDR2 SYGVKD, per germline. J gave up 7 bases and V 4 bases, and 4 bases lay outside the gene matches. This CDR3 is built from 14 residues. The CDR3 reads CAISGQGALNEQFF. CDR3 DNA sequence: TGTGCCATCAGTGGACAGGGGGCGCTGAATGAGCAGTTCTTC.

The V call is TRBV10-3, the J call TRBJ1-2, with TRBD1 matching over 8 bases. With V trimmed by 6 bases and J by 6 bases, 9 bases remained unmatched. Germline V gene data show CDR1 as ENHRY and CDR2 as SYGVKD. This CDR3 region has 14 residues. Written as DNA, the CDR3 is TGTGCCATCAGAGAGACAGGGGACCGGGATGGCTACACCTTC. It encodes CAIRETGDRDGYTF.

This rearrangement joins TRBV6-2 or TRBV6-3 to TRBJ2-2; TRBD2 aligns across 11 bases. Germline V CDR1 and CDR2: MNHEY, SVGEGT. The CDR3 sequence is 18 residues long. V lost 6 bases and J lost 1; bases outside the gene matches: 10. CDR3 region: CASSPRTSGSMNTGELFF. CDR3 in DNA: TGTGCCAGCAGCCCTCGGACTAGCGGGTCGATGAACACCGGGGAGCTGTTTTTT.

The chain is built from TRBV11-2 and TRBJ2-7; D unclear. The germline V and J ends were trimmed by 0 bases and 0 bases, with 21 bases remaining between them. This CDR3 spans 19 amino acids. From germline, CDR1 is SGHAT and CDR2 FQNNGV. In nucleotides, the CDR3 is TGTGCCAGCAGCTTAGATTCGAACTTAGGAGCAACCGGCTCCTACGAGCAGTACTTC. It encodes CASSLDSNLGATGSYEQYF.

DNA of the CDR3: TGTGCCAGCAGTCCGGGACAGGTTTTCTCTGGGGCCAACGTCCTGACTTTC. It translates to CASSPGQVFSGANVLTF. The rearrangement links TRBV6-6 to TRBJ2-6, with TRBD1 matching 8 bases. V was pared by 5 bases and J by 0 bases, with 6 bases of the junction left unmatched. Looked up from germline, CDR1 is MNHNY and CDR2 is SVGAGI (reference sequence). The CDR3 covers 17 residues.

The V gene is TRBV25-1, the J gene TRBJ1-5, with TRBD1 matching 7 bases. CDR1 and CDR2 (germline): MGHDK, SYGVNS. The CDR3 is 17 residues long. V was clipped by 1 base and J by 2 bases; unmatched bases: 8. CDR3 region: CASSESKGATGNQPQHF. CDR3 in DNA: TGTGCCAGCAGTGAATCTAAGGGGGCAACGGGCAATCAGCCCCAGCATTTT.

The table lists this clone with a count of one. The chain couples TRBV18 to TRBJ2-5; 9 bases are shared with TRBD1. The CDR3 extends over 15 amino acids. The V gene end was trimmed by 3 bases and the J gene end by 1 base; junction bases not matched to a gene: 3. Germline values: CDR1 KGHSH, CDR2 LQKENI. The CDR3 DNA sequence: TGTGCCAGCTCACCCTTGACAGGGGGCCAAGAGACCCAGTACTTC. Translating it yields CASSPLTGGQETQYF.

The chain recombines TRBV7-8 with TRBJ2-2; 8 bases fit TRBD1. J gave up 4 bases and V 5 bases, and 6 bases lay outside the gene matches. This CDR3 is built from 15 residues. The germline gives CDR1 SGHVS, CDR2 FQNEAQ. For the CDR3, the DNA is TGTGCCAGCAGCCGAGACAGGGGAGTCACCGGGGAGCTGTTTTTT. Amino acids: CASSRDRGVTGELFF.

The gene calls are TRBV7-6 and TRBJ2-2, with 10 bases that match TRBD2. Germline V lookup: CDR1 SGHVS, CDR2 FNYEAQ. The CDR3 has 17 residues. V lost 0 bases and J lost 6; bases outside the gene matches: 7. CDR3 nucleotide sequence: TGTGCCAGCAGCTTAGCTCCGGCTAGCGGGAGTCCCGGGGAGCTGTTTTTT. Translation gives CASSLAPASGSPGELFF.

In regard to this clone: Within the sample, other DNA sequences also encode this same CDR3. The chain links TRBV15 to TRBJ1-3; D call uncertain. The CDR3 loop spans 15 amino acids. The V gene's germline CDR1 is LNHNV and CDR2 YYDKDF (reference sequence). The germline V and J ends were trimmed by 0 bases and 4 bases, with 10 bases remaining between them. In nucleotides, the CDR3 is TGTGCCACCAGCAGAGATCCCGGGTCCGGAAACACCATATATTTT. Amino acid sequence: CATSRDPGSGNTIYF.

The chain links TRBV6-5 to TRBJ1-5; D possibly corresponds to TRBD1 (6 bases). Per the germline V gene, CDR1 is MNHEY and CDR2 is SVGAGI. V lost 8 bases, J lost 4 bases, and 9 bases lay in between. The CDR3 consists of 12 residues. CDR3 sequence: CASQTGNQPQHF. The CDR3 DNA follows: TGTGCCAGCCAAACAGGGAATCAGCCCCAGCATTTT.

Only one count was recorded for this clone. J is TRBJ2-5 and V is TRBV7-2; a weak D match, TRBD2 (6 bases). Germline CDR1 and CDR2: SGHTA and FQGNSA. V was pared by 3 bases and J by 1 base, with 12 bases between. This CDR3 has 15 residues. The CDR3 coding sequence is TGTGCCAGCAGCTTTCTTAGCGGATTCCAAGAGACCCAGTACTTC. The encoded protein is CASSFLSGFQETQYF.

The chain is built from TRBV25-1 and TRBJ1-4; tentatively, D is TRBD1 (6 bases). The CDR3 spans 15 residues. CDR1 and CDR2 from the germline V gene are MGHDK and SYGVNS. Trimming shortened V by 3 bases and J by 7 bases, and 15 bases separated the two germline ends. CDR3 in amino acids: CASSEAGGQSEKLFF. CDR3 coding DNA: TGTGCCAGCAGTGAGGCGGGGGGGCAGAGTGAAAAACTGTTTTTT.

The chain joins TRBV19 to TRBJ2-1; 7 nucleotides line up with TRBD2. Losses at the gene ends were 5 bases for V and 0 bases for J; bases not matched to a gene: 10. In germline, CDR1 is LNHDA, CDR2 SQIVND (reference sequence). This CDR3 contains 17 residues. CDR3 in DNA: TGTGCCAGTAGTGGGGGTACCGGGAGGAGCTCCTACAATGAGCAGTTCTTC. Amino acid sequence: CASSGGTGRSSYNEQFF.

As DNA, the CDR3 is TGTGCCAGCTCACCACCCGAGGGGGTCCGGGATACGCAGTATTTT. Residues: CASSPPEGVRDTQYF. The V and J genes are TRBV18 and TRBJ2-3, with D tentatively TRBD1 (6 bases). Trimming stripped 0 bases from V and 6 bases from J, with 13 bases between. This CDR3 spans 15 amino acids. Germline V gene lookup returns CDR1 KGHSH and CDR2 LQKENI. Full variable domain (missing parts from reference TRBV18 and TRBJ2-3): NAGVMQNPRHLVRRRGQEARLRCSPMKGHSHVYWYRQLPEEGLKFMVYLQKENIIDESGMPKERFSAEFPKEGPSILRIQQVVRGDSAAYFCASSPPEGVRDTQYFGPGTRLTVL.

CDR3 DNA sequence: TGTGCCAGCAGTTCGACCCGGCCGGGAGCTGCAGATACGCAGTATTTT. Protein product: CASSSTRPGAADTQYF. The J gene is TRBJ2-3, the V gene TRBV7-3; tentative D call: TRBD2 (6 bases). Germline V gene lookup returns CDR1 SGHTA and CDR2 FQGTGA. CDR3 length: 16 amino acids. Trimming removed 6 bases from V and 4 bases from J, with 20 bases in between.

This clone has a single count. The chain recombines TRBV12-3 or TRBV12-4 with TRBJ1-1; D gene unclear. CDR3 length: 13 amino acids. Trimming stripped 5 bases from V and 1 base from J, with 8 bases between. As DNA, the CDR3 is TGTGCCAGCAGTCTACAGACGAACACTGAAGCTTTCTTT. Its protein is CASSLQTNTEAFF.